This TCR beta chain was documented in a study of radiation and T cells in renal cell carcinoma. The overall study: Nephrectomy followed 15 Gy stereotactic body radiation by 4 weeks. Broader study findings: Without pretreatment biopsies, baseline tumor clonotype presence was undetermined. Top tumor clonotypes rose in blood 2 weeks post-radiation, then contracted.

On this clone: Its antigen is currently unknown.

Profiled with immunoSEQ multiplex PCR; TCRdb holds only in-frame clones, not every one. The sample shows roughly 130,000 clones, roughly four fifths of them seen only once. Time point specified: blood 2 weeks post-SBRT. As to treatment: 15 Gy SBRT to primary tumor, nephrectomy 4 weeks later. Radiation-treated patients gave blood at baseline, week 2 and week 4. Sequencing was performed on blood, taken from a patient whose treatment included radiotherapy and nephrectomy. The sequence derives from a woman in her fifties or sixties with renal cell carcinoma.

CDR3 loop: CAWRGQGRAFF. Written as DNA, the CDR3 is TGTGCCTGGAGGGGACAGGGGAGGGCTTTCTTT. V usage is TRBV30 and J usage is TRBJ1-1, with 10 bases identical to TRBD1. CDR3 length: 11 residues. With 3 bases clipped from V and 11 bases from J, the junction kept 3 bases outside the gene matches. Germline CDR1 GTSNPN, CDR2 SVGIG (reference sequence).